This T cell receptor beta chain stems from a study of T cell repertoires in cytomegalovirus infection. Across the whole study: Based on public TCR beta signatures, there were indications of CMV infection and of a matching HLA type. Broader study findings: CMV-specific TCR beta clonotypes restricted by HLA-C dominated the ex vivo response.

Germline CDR1 reads SGHNT; CDR2 reads YYREEE (reference sequence). This CDR3 region has 16 residues. Trimming shortened V by 0 bases and J by 2 bases, and 15 bases separated the two germline ends. This clonotype has a handful of counts. Antigen specificity is unknown. TCRdb recomputed calls from the reads with MiXCR, one row per CDR3 protein. Here the sample spans about 230,000 distinct CDR3 sequences, approximately 22% being singletons. The origin of this receptor is a human donor in good health (CMV status not recorded). Some clones in this sample may be carry-over from other donors' samples. Sequenced: CD8+ T cells from PBMCs. The chain employs TRBV5-4 and TRBJ2-7; D unresolved. CDR3: CASSLGHTDPTYEQYF. As DNA, the CDR3 is TGTGCCAGCAGCTTGGGACATACCGACCCTACCTACGAGCAGTACTTC.